One and the same sample provided the 27 T cell receptor beta chains below, sequenced in a study of T cell responses to AZD1222 COVID-19 vaccine. Sequencing used immunoSEQ multiplex PCR; TCRdb keeps in-frame clones, though not all of them. Found here are some 84,000 clones, about 86% of them singletons; the top ten hold 7.9%. The source was peripheral blood, collected on day 0 of AZD1222 vaccination. These receptors came from an adult in good health.

The chain joins TRBV7-2 to TRBJ2-7; TRBD2 matches at 9 bases. Unmatched junction bases numbered 5, after V lost 3 bases and J lost 2 bases. In germline, CDR1 is SGHTA, CDR2 FQGNSA. The CDR3 is 15 amino acids. CDR3 loop: CASSFSGSSPYEQYF. The CDR3 DNA follows: TGTGCCAGCAGCTTTAGCGGGAGCTCCCCCTACGAGCAGTACTTC. The variable domain in full, completed from reference TRBV7-2 and TRBJ2-7, reads GAGVSQSPSNKVTEKGKDVELRCDPISGHTALYWYRQSLGQGLEFLIYFQGNSAPDKSGLPSDRFSAERTGGSVSTLTIQRTQQEDSAVYLCASSFSGSSPYEQYFGPGTRLTVT.

This clone appeared a single time. The CDR3 nucleotides read TGTGCCAGCACCAAGGGGGAGAGAGGAGAGACCCAGTACTTC. Protein product: CASTKGERGETQYF. This chain connects TRBV7-6 to TRBJ2-5; perhaps TRBD1 as D (6 bases). V lost 7 bases and J 4 bases, leaving 16 bases between the germline ends. The germline V gene has CDR1 SGHVS and CDR2 FNYEAQ. The CDR3 contains 14 residues.

The chain recombines TRBV18 with TRBJ2-5; D perhaps matches TRBD1 (6 bases). This CDR3 region has 15 residues. Trimming removed 5 bases at V and 4 bases at J, with 17 bases between. The germline CDR1 and CDR2 sequences are KGHSH and LQKENI. CDR3 amino acids: CASSEPGTPGETQYF. CDR3 DNA: TGTGCCAGCTCAGAACCCGGGACACCAGGAGAGACCCAGTACTTC.

J is TRBJ2-7 and V is TRBV28, with a weak D call TRBD2 (5 bases). V was pared by 4 bases and J by 3 bases, with 13 bases between. There are 14 residues in the CDR3. CDR1 is MDHEN and CDR2 is SYDVKM in the germline V gene. CDR3 nucleotide sequence: TGTGCCAGCAGTTCATCCGGGAAAGGCTACGAGCAGTACTTC. The encoded protein is CASSSSGKGYEQYF.

CDR3 DNA sequence: TGTGCCAGCAGTTGGCCGGGGTTGGCTGAAGCTTTCTTT. Translation: CASSWPGLAEAFF. The chain carries TRBV28 and TRBJ1-1; D is uncertain. There are 13 residues in the CDR3. Trimming removed 4 bases at V and 6 bases at J, with 12 bases between. CDR1 and CDR2 from the germline V gene are MDHEN and SYDVKM.

The genes are TRBV7-9 and TRBJ1-2; TRBD1 might be the D (6 bases). Germline V lookup: CDR1 SEHNR, CDR2 FQNEAQ (reference sequence). The CDR3 is 13 amino acids. With 3 bases removed from V and 5 bases from J, the gap between germline ends came to 10 bases. In DNA, the CDR3 is TGTGCCAGCAGCTTCGACAGGTCTTATGGCTACACCTTC. Residues: CASSFDRSYGYTF.

The chain carries TRBV12-1 and TRBJ2-1; TRBD2, as called in the table, went unchecked against the DNA. TRBV12-1 is a documented pseudogene. The CDR3 runs 13 residues. The CDR3 DNA reads as TGTGCCAGCAGCTTTGATGAGTGCGATGAGCAGTTCTTC. It translates to CASSFDECDEQFF.

On this clone itself: The identical CDR3 is also encoded by other nucleotide sequences in the sample. The genes are TRBV19 and TRBJ2-7; 8 bases are a match to TRBD1. From germline, CDR1 is LNHDA and CDR2 SQIVND (reference sequence). This CDR3 region has 14 residues. V lost 1 base to trimming and J lost 3 bases; unmatched junction nucleotides: 2. The DNA of the CDR3 is TGTGCCAGTAGTATAGGTACAGGGGGCTACGAGCAGTACTTC. The encoded protein is CASSIGTGGYEQYF.

In DNA, the CDR3 is TGTGCCAGCAGTTACGTCTCCCAGGGCCAGCCCCAGCATTTT. It translates to CASSYVSQGQPQHF. The V gene is TRBV6-5, the J gene TRBJ1-5; maybe TRBD1 (5 bases). Germline V gene lookup returns CDR1 MNHEY and CDR2 SVGAGI. The CDR3 runs to 14 residues. The V and J ends lost 2 bases and 7 bases respectively, with 12 bases between them.

The rearrangement uses TRBV7-2 and TRBJ2-7; no clear D gene. With 0 bases removed from V and 2 bases from J, the gap between germline ends came to 11 bases. CDR3 length equals 15 residues. In germline, CDR1 is SGHTA, CDR2 FQGNSA. The CDR3 region has the DNA TGTGCCAGCAGCTTAGCGAGGACGGTACCCTACGAGCAGTACTTC. Translated: CASSLARTVPYEQYF.

The chain is built from TRBV27 and TRBJ2-2; D not certain. CDR1 and CDR2 (germline): MNHEY, SMNVEV (reference sequence). V was pared by 1 base and J by 2 bases, with 8 bases between. The CDR3 has 15 amino acids. CDR3 region: CASSLWARNTGELFF. The DNA for the CDR3 is TGTGCCAGCAGTTTATGGGCTAGAAACACCGGGGAGCTGTTTTTT.

This sequence joins TRBV5-8 and TRBJ2-7, with D uncertain. This CDR3 is built from 13 residues. Germline V gives CDR1 SGHTS, CDR2 YDEGEE. Trimming stripped 0 bases from V and 2 bases from J, with 6 bases between. The DNA for the CDR3 is TGTGCCAGCAGCTTGGTCATCCCCTACGAGCAGTACTTC. Translation gives CASSLVIPYEQYF.

The chain links TRBV7-2 to TRBJ2-2; D is perhaps TRBD1 or TRBD2 (6 bases each). The CDR3 length is 16 residues. Germline CDR1 and CDR2: SGHTA and FQGNSA. Trimming pared 1 base from V and 4 bases from J, leaving 13 bases between. The CDR3 DNA is TGTGCCAGCAGCTTAGATACGGGGGCGACCACCGGGGAGCTGTTTTTT. Protein sequence: CASSLDTGATTGELFF.

The CDR3 DNA reads TGTGCCAGCAGCCCGGGACAGGATAATGAAAAACTGTTTTTT. This codes for CASSPGQDNEKLFF. The chain carries TRBV7-9 and TRBJ1-4; 8 bases are shared with TRBD1. The J segment lost 4 bases and the V segment lost 5 bases, leaving 3 bases of the junction unmatched. CDR1 and CDR2 from the germline V gene are SEHNR and FQNEAQ (reference sequence). CDR3 length: 14 residues.

The chain combines TRBV2 with TRBJ2-5; tentatively, D is TRBD1 (6 bases). The CDR3 consists of 16 residues. Trimming stripped 2 bases from V and 1 base from J, with 14 bases between. Germline CDR1 reads SNHLY; CDR2 reads FYNNEI. The chain's CDR3 is CASSERQEGSQETQYF. CDR3 in DNA: TGTGCCAGCAGTGAACGACAGGAAGGGTCCCAAGAGACCCAGTACTTC. Complete variable domain (other parts from reference TRBV2 and TRBJ2-5): EPEVTQTPSHQVTQMGQEVILRCVPISNHLYFYWYRQILGQKVEFLVSFYNNEISEKSEIFDDQFSVERPDGSNFTLKIRSTKLEDSAMYFCASSERQEGSQETQYFGPGTRLLVL.

This clone appeared a single time. The DNA for the CDR3 is TGTGCCAGCAGTTCCCCGAAGGGGGTGAACACTGAAGCTTTCTTT. Translating it yields CASSSPKGVNTEAFF. J is TRBJ1-1 and V is TRBV28, with D possibly being TRBD1 (6 bases). CDR1 and CDR2 (germline): MDHEN, SYDVKM. This CDR3 contains 15 residues. Trimming removed 4 bases from V and 0 bases from J, with 12 bases in between. The entire variable domain, with the rest obtained from reference TRBV28 and TRBJ1-1, is as follows: DVKVTQSSRYLVKRTGEKVFLECVQDMDHENMFWYRQDPGLGLRLIYFSYDVKMKEKGDIPEGYSVSREKKERFSLILESASTNQTSMYLCASSSPKGVNTEAFFGQGTRLTVV.

This chain links TRBV7-8 with TRBJ2-1, with TRBD2 matching 12 bases. V shed 4 bases and J 2 bases; nucleotides not matched to a gene: 6. The CDR3 covers 17 residues. In germline, CDR1 is SGHVS, CDR2 FQNEAQ. This chain's CDR3 is CASSSPGLAGPYNEQFF. CDR3 in DNA: TGTGCCAGCAGCTCGCCGGGACTAGCGGGCCCCTACAATGAGCAGTTCTTC.

This chain connects TRBV6-5 to TRBJ2-7, with 8 nucleotides matching TRBD1. CDR3 length: 15 residues. Germline lookup yields CDR1 MNHEY and CDR2 SVGAGI. The junction had 7 bases not matched to a gene; V was cut back by 6 bases and J by 0 bases. CDR3: CASSRDRLSSYEQYF. CDR3 bases: TGTGCCAGCAGCAGGGACAGGCTGAGCTCCTACGAGCAGTACTTC.

The V gene is TRBV24-1, the J gene TRBJ2-5; D may be TRBD1 (6 bases). The V gene's germline CDR1 is KGHDR and CDR2 SFDVKD. This CDR3 contains 14 residues. With 6 bases removed from V and 1 base from J, the gap between germline ends came to 11 bases. For the CDR3, the DNA is TGTGCCACCAGTCGGGACACCACCCAAGAGACCCAGTACTTC. This translates into CATSRDTTQETQYF.

This clone came up once. The V gene is TRBV28, the J gene TRBJ1-5; possible D gene TRBD1, 6 bases. Germline V gene lookup returns CDR1 MDHEN and CDR2 SYDVKM. Trimming shortened V by 7 bases and J by 7 bases, and 20 bases separated the two germline ends. CDR3 length: 15 residues. The CDR3 DNA follows: TGTGCCAGCACCCTCCCGGGACATCTGGGACAGCCCCAGCATTTT. Protein product: CASTLPGHLGQPQHF.

The chain links TRBV18 to TRBJ2-1; possible D gene TRBD2, 6 bases. Trimming pared 6 bases from V and 12 bases from J, leaving 12 bases between. The CDR3 is 11 amino acids. In germline, CDR1 is KGHSH, CDR2 LQKENI. The CDR3 region has the DNA TGTGCCAGCTCCCCGGGACTGAGGCAGTTCTTC. Amino acids: CASSPGLRQFF.

The chain employs TRBV18 and TRBJ1-6; D not resolved. The V end was cut by 6 bases, the J end by 4 bases, with 19 bases between. Looked up from germline, CDR1 is KGHSH and CDR2 is LQKENI. The CDR3 is 17 amino acids. CDR3 bases: TGTGCCAGCTCGGCGAACTCGGAGGAACTGTATAATTCACCCCTCCACTTT. This sequence encodes CASSANSEELYNSPLHF.

V is TRBV5-5 and J is TRBJ1-1, with a possible D match to TRBD1 (5 bases). Germline V gene data show CDR1 as SGHKS and CDR2 as YYEKEE (reference sequence). The CDR3 runs to 15 residues. The ends were cut back, 1 base at V and 4 bases at J, with 14 bases in the middle. Here the CDR3 DNA reads TGTGCCAGCAGCTTGAATTTTCGGCAGGGCACTGAAGCTTTCTTT. This translates into CASSLNFRQGTEAFF. Looking up the rest from reference TRBV5-5 and TRBJ1-1 gives the full variable domain: DAGVTQSPTHLIKTRGQQVTLRCSPISGHKSVSWYQQVLGQGPQFIFQYYEKEERGRGNFPDRFSARQFPNYSSELNVNALLLGDSALYLCASSLNFRQGTEAFFGQGTRLTVV.

In nucleotides, the CDR3 is TGTGCCACCAGGGGACAGGGCACCAACGAGCAGTACTTC. It codes for CATRGQGTNEQYF. V gene TRBV24-1 combines with J gene TRBJ2-7, with 9 nucleotides matching TRBD1. Germline loops: CDR1 KGHDR, CDR2 SFDVKD. Unmatched junction bases numbered 5, after V lost 7 bases and J lost 5 bases. The CDR3 has 13 amino acids.

This chain joins TRBV3-1 (or the pseudogene TRBV3-2) and TRBJ2-5; 9 bases align to TRBD2. The length of the CDR3 is 14 residues. Trimming at V came to 5 bases and at J to 3 bases, leaving 4 bases not matched to a gene. Germline V gene sequence: CDR1 LGHDT, CDR2 YNNKEL (reference sequence). CDR3 DNA sequence: TGTGCCAGCAGCGCCGGGACTAGCAAAGAGACCCAGTACTTC. Translating gives CASSAGTSKETQYF.

This chain connects TRBV7-2 to TRBJ2-2; D perhaps matches TRBD1 (5 bases). CDR1 is SGHTA and CDR2 is FQGNSA in the germline V gene. This CDR3 has 17 residues. Trimming stripped 6 bases from V and 3 bases from J, with 20 bases between. This CDR3 reads CASRAAGLRGYTGELFF. As DNA, the CDR3 is TGTGCCAGCAGGGCTGCAGGGCTTCGTGGTTACACCGGGGAGCTGTTTTTT.

J is TRBJ2-3 and V is TRBV5-1; 7 bases match TRBD2. The germline CDR1 and CDR2 sequences are SGHRS and YFSETQ. V trimming: 0 bases; J trimming: 2 bases; junction bases outside the gene matches: 6. The CDR3 runs to 16 residues. CDR3 loop: CASSLEPSGVTDTQYF. The CDR3 DNA reads TGCGCCAGCAGCTTGGAGCCTAGCGGAGTCACAGATACGCAGTATTTT.